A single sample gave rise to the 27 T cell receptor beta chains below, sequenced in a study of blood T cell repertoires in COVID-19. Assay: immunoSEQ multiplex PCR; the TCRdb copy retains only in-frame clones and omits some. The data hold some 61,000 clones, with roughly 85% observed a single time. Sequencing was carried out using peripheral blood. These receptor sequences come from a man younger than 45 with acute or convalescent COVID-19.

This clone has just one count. In DNA form, the CDR3 reads TGTGCCAGCAGCGCACGGACAGGGACGCGGTCTAATGAAAAACTGTTTTTT. Its protein is CASSARTGTRSNEKLFF. The chain recombines TRBV7-9 with TRBJ1-4; TRBD1 matches 8 bases. Germline loops: CDR1 SEHNR, CDR2 FQNEAQ (reference sequence). Trimming removed 5 bases from V and 3 bases from J; junction bases left unmatched: 11. The CDR3 covers 17 residues.

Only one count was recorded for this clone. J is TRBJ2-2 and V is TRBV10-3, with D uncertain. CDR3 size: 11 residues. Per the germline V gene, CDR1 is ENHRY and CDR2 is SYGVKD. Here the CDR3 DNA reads TGTGCTTCGGGGAACACCGGGGAGCTGTTTTTT. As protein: CASGNTGELFF.

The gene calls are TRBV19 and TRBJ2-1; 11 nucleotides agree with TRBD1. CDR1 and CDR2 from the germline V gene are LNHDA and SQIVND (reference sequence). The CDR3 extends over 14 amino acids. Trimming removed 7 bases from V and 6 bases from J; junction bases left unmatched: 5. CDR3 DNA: TGTGCCAGTAAGCGGGACAGGGGGGTCAATGAGCAGTTCTTC. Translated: CASKRDRGVNEQFF.

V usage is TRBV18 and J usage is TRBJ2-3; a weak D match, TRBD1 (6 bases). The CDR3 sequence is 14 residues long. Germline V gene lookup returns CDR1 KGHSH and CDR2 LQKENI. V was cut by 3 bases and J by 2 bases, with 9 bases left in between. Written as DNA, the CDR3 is TGTGCCAGCTCACCCCGGGACACCACAGATACGCAGTATTTT. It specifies CASSPRDTTDTQYF.

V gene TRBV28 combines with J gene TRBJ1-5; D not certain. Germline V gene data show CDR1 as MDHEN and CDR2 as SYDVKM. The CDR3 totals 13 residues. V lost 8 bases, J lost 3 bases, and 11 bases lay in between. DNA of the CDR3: TGTGCCAGCTCCTTTACAGCCAATCAGCCCCAGCATTTT. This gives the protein CASSFTANQPQHF. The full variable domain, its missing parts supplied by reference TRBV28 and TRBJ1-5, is DVKVTQSSRYLVKRTGEKVFLECVQDMDHENMFWYRQDPGLGLRLIYFSYDVKMKEKGDIPEGYSVSREKKERFSLILESASTNQTSMYLCASSFTANQPQHFGDGTRLSIL.

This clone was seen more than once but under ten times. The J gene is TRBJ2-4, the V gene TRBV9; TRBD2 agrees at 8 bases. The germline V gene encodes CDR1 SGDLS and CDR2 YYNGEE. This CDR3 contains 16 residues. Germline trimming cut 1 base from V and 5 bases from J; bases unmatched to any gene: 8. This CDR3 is CASSVSAGGYQNIQYF. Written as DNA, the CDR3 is TGTGCCAGCAGCGTATCGGCGGGAGGATACCAAAACATTCAGTACTTC.

CDR3 in amino acids: CASSGGLAGGGTQYF. The CDR3 region has the DNA TGTGCCAGCAGCGGGGGACTAGCGGGTGGCGGGACCCAGTACTTC. The V call is TRBV5-5, the J call TRBJ2-5; 12 nucleotides agree with TRBD2. V dropped 4 bases and J dropped 7; count of bases not matched to a gene: 8. The length of the CDR3 is 15 residues. Per the germline V gene, CDR1 is SGHKS and CDR2 is YYEKEE (reference sequence).

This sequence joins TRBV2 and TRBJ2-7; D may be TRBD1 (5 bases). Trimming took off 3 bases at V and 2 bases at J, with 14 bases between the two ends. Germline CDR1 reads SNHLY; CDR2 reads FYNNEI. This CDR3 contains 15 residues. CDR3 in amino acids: CASSDGRERPYEQYF. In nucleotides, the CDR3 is TGTGCCAGCAGTGACGGCAGGGAAAGGCCCTACGAGCAGTACTTC.

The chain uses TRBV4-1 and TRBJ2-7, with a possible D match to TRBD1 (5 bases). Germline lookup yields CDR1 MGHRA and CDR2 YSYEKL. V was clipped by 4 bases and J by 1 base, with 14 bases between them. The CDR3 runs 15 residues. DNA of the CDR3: TGCGCCAGCAGCCCAGGGTCCCAGCCATCCTACGAGCAGTACTTC. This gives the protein CASSPGSQPSYEQYF.

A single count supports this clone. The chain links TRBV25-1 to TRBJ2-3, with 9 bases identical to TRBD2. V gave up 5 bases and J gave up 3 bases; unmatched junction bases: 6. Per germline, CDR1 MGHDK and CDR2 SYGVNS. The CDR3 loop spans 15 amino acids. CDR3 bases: TGTGCCAGCAGTTCGACTAGCGGAAAGACAGATACGCAGTATTTT. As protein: CASSSTSGKTDTQYF.

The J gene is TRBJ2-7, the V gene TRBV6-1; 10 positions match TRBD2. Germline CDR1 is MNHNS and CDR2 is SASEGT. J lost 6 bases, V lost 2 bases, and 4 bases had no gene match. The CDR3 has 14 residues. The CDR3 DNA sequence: TGTGCCAGCAGTGAATACACTAGCGGGATCGAGCAGTACTTC. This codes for CASSEYTSGIEQYF.

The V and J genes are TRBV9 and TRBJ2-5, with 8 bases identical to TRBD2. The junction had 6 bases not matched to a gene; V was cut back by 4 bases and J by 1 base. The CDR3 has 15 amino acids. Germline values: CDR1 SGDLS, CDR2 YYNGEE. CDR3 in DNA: TGTGCCAGCAGCAGCGGACTAGCATCCCAAGAGACCCAGTACTTC. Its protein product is CASSSGLASQETQYF.

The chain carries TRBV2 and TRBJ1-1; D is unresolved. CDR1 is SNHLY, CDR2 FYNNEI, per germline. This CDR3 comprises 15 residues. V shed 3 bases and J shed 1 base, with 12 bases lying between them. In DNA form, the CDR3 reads TGTGCCAGCAGTGAGAGGGCAGGCTCGAACACTGAAGCTTTCTTT. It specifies CASSERAGSNTEAFF.

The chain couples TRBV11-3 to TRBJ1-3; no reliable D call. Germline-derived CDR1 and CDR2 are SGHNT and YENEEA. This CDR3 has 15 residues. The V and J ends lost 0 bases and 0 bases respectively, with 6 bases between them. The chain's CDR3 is CASSLDSSSGNTIYF. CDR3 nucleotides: TGTGCCAGCAGCTTAGATTCGAGCTCTGGAAACACCATATATTTT.

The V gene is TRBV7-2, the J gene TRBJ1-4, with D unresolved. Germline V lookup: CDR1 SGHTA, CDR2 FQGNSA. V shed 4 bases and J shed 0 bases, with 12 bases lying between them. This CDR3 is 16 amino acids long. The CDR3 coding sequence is TGTGCCAGCAGCTCTCGATCTGGAGCAACTAATGAAAAACTGTTTTTT. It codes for CASSSRSGATNEKLFF.

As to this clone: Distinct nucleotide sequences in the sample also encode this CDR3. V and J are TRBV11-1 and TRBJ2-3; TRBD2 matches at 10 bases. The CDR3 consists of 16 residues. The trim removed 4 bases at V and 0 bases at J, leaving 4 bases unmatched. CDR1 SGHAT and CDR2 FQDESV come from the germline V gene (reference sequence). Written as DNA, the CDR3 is TGTGCCAGCAGCTCCGGACTAGCGGTGAGCACAGATACGCAGTATTTT. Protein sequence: CASSSGLAVSTDTQYF.

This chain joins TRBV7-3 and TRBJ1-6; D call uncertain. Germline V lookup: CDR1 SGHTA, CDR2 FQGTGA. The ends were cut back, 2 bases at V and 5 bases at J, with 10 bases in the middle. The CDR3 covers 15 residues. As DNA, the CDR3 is TGTGCCAGCAGCTTAGACATAACCGATAATTCACCCCTCCACTTT. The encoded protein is CASSLDITDNSPLHF. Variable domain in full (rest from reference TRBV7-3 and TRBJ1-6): GAGVSQTPSNKVTEKGKYVELRCDPISGHTALYWYRQSLGQGPEFLIYFQGTGAADDSGLPNDRFFAVRPEGSVSTLKIQRTERGDSAVYLCASSLDITDNSPLHFGNGTRLTVT.

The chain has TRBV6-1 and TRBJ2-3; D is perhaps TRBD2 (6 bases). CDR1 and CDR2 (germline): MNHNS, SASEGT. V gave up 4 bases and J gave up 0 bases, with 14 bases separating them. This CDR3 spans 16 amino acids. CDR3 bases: TGTGCCAGCAGTGTTAGGAGGGACCGGAGCACAGATACGCAGTATTTT. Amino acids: CASSVRRDRSTDTQYF.

CDR3 nucleotides: TGTGCCAGCAGCTTAGGCGGGACAGCGAACACCGGGGAGCTGTTTTTT. This sequence encodes CASSLGGTANTGELFF. The rearrangement uses TRBV7-9 and TRBJ2-2, with TRBD1 as a possible D gene (7 bases). Germline CDR1 and CDR2: SEHNR and FQNEAQ (reference sequence). This CDR3 is 16 amino acids long. Trimming cost V 1 base and J 0 bases, with 9 bases left between them.

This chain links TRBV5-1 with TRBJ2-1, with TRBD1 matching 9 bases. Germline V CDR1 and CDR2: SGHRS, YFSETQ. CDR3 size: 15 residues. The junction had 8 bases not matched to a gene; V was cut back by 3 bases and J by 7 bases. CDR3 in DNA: TGCGCCAGCAGCTCCGGGACAGGGTACTTTAATGAGCAGTTCTTC. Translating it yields CASSSGTGYFNEQFF.

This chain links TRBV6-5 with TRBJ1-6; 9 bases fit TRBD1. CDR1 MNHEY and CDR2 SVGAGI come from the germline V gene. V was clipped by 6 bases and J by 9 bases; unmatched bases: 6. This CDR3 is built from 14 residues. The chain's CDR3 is CASRGGQGSSPLHF. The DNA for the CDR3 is TGTGCCAGCAGAGGCGGACAGGGGAGTTCACCCCTCCACTTT.

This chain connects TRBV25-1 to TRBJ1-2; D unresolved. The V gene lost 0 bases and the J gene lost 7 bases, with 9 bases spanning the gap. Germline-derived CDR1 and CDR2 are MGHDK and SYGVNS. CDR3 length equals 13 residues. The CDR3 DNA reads TGTGCCAGCAGTGAATATACGACGGGTGGCTACACCTTC. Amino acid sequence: CASSEYTTGGYTF.

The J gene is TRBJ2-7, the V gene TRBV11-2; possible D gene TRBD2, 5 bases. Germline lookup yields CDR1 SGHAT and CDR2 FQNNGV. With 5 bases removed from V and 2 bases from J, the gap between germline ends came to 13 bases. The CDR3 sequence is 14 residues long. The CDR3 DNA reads TGTGCCAGCAGCCGAGGAGGCAGCCCCTACGAGCAGTACTTC. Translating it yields CASSRGGSPYEQYF. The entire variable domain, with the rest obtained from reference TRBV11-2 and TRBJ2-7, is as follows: EAGVAQSPRYKIIEKRQSVAFWCNPISGHATLYWYQQILGQGPKLLIQFQNNGVVDDSQLPKDRFSAERLKGVDSTLKIQPAKLEDSAVYLCASSRGGSPYEQYFGPGTRLTVT.

The chain's CDR3 is CASSLAGARAEKLFF. The CDR3 nucleotides read TGTGCCAGCAGCTTAGCCGGTGCGCGAGCTGAAAAACTGTTTTTT. The rearrangement uses TRBV7-9 and TRBJ1-4, with D unresolved. Deletions cut 0 bases from V and 7 bases from J, with 12 bases between. This CDR3 spans 15 amino acids. CDR1 and CDR2 (germline): SEHNR, FQNEAQ (reference sequence).

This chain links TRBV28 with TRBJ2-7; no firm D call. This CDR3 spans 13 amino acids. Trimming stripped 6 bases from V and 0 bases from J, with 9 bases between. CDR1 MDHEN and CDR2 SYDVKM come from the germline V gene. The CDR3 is CASRQSASYEQYF. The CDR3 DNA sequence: TGTGCCAGCAGACAGTCCGCCTCCTACGAGCAGTACTTC.

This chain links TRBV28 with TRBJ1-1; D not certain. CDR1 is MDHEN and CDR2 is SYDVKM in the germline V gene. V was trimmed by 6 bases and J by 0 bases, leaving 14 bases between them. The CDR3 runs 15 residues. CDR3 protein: CASRAEVPLNTEAFF. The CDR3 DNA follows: TGTGCCAGCAGGGCAGAGGTGCCCTTGAACACTGAAGCTTTCTTT.

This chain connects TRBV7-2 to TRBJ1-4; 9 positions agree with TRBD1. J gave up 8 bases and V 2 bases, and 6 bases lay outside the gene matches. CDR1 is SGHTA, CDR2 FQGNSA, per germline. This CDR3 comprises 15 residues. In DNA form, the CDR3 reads TGTGCCAGCAGCTTACTGGGACAGGGTGACGAAAAACTGTTTTTT. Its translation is CASSLLGQGDEKLFF.